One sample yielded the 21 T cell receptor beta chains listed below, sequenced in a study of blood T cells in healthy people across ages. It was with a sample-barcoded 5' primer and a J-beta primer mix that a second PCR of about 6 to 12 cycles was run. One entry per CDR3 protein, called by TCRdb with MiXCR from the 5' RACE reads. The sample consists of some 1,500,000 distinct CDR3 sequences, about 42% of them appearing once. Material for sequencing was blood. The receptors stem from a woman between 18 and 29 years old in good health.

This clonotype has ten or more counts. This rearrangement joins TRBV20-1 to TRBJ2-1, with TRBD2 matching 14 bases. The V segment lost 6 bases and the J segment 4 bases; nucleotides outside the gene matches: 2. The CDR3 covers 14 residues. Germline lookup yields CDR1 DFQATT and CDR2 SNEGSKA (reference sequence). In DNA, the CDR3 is TGCAGTGCGCGGACTAGCGGGGGGTACAATGAGCAGTTCTTC. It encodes CSARTSGGYNEQFF.

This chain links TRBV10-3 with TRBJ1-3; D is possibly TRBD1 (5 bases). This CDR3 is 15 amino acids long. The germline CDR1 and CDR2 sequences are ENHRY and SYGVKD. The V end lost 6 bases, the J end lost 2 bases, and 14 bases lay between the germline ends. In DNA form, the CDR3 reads TGTGCCATCAGGTTGGAGGGGAGGCCTGGAAACACCATATATTTT. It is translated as CAIRLEGRPGNTIYF.

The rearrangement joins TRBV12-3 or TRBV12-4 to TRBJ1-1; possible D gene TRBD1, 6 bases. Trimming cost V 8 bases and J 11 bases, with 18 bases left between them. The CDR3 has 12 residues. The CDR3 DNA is TGTGCCAGCGTTGGAGGGGGGCCGGGGGCTTTCTTT. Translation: CASVGGGPGAFF.

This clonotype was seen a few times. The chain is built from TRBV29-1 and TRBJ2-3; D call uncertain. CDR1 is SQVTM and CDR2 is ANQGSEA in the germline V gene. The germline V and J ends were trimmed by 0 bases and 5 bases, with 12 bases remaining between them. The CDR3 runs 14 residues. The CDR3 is CSVEDWPTQDTQYF. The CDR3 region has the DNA TGCAGCGTTGAAGATTGGCCCACCCAAGATACGCAGTATTTT.

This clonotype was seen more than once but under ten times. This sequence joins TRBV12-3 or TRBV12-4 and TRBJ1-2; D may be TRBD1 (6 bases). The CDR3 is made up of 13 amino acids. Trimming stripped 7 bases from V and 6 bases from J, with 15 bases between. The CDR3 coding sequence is TGTGCCAGCACCCTGGGGGGGGGCCATGGCTACACCTTC. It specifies CASTLGGGHGYTF.

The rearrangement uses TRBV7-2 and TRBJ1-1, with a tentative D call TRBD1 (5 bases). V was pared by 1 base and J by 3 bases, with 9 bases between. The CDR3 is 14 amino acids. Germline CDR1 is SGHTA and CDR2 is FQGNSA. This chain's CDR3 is CASSLDRSYTEAFF. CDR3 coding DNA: TGTGCCAGCAGCTTAGACAGGAGCTACACTGAAGCTTTCTTT.

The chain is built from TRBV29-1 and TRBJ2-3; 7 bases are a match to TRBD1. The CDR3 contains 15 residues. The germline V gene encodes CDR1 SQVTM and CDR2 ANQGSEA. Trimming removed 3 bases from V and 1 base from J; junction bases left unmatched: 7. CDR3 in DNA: TGCAGCGTTGAGAGCCAAGGGGGCCGCACAGATACGCAGTATTTT. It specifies CSVESQGGRTDTQYF.

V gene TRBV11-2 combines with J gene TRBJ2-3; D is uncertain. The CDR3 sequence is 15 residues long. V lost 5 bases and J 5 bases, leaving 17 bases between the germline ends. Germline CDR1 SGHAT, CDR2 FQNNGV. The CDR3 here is CASSPAWARIDTQYF. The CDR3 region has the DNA TGTGCCAGCAGCCCCGCGTGGGCTCGCATAGATACGCAGTATTTT.

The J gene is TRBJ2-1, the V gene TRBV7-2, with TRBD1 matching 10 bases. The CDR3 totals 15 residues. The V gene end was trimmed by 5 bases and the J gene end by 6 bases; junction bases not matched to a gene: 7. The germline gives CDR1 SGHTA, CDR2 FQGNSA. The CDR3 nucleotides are TGTGCCAGCAGCAGTGCGGGACAGGGGAGCAATGAGCAGTTCTTC. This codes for CASSSAGQGSNEQFF.

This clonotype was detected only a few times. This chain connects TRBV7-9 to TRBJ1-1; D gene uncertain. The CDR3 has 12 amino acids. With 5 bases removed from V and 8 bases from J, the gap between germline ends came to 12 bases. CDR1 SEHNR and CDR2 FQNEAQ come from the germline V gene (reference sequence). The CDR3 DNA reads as TGTGCCAGCAGCACTATTTCGGGGGAAGCTTTCTTT. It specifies CASSTISGEAFF.

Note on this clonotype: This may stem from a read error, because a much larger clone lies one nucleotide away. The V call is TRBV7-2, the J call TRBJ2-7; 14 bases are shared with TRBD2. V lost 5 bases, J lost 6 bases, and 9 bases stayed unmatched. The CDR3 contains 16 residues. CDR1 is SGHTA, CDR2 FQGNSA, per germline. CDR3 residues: CASSPSTSGRGREQYF. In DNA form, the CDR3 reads TGTGCCAGCAGCCCTTCGACTAGCGGGAGGGGTCGCGAGCAGTACTTC.

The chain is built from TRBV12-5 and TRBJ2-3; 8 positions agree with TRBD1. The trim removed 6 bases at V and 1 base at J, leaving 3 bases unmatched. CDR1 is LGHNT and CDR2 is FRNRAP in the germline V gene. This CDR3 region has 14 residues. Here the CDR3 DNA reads TGTGCTAGTGGGACAGGGGAAGGCACAGATACGCAGTATTTT. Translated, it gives CASGTGEGTDTQYF.

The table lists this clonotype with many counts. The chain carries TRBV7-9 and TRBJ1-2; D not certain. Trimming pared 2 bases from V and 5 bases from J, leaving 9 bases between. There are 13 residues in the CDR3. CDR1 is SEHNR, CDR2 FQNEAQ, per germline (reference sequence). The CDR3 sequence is CASSLPGYYGYTF. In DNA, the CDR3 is TGTGCCAGCAGCTTACCAGGATATTATGGCTACACCTTC.

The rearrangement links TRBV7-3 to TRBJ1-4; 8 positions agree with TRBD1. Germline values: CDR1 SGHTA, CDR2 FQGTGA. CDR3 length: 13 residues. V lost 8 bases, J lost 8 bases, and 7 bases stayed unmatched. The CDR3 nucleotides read TGTGCCAGCGCAGGACAGGGAGGAGAAAAACTGTTTTTT. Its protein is CASAGQGGEKLFF.

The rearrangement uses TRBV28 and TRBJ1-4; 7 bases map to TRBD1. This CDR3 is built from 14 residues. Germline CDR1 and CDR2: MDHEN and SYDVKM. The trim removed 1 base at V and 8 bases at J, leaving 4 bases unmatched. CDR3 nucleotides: TGTGCCAGCAGTTTATTTACAGGGGAGGAAAAACTGTTTTTT. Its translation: CASSLFTGEEKLFF.

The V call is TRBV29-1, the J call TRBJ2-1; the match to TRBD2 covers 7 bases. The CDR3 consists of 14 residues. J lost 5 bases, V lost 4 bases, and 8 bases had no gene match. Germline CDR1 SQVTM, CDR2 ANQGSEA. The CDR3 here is CSVVGRLADNEQFF. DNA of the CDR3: TGCAGCGTTGTTGGGCGTCTAGCGGACAATGAGCAGTTCTTC.

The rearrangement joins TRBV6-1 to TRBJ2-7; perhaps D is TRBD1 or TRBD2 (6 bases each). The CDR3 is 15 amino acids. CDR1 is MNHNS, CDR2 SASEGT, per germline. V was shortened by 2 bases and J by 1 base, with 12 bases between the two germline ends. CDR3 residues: CASSERGPASYEQYF. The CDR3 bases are TGTGCCAGCAGTGAACGGGGGCCCGCTTCCTACGAGCAGTACTTC.

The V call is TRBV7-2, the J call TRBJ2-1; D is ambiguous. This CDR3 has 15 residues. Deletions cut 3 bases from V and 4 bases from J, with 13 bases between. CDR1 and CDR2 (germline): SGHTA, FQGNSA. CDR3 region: CASSFSHFPYNEQFF. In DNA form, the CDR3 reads TGTGCCAGCAGCTTTTCTCATTTTCCTTACAATGAGCAGTTCTTC.

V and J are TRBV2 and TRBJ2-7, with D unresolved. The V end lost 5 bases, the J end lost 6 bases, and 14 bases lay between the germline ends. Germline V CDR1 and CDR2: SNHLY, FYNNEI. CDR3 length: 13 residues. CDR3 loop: CASSKESLLEQYF. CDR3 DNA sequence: TGTGCCAGCAGTAAAGAAAGCCTCCTCGAGCAGTACTTC.

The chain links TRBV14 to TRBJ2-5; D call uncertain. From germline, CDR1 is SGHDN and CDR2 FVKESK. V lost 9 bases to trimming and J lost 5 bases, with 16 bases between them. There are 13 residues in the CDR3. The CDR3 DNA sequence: TGTGCCAGATATAGACCGACGTGGGAGACCCAGTACTTC. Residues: CARYRPTWETQYF.

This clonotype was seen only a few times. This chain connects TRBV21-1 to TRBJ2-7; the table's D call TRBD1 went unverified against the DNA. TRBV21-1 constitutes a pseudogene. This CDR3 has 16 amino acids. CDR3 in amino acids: CASSNGRQGSSYEQYF. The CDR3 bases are TGTGCCAGCAGCAACGGTCGACAGGGAAGCTCCTACGAGCAGTACTTC.